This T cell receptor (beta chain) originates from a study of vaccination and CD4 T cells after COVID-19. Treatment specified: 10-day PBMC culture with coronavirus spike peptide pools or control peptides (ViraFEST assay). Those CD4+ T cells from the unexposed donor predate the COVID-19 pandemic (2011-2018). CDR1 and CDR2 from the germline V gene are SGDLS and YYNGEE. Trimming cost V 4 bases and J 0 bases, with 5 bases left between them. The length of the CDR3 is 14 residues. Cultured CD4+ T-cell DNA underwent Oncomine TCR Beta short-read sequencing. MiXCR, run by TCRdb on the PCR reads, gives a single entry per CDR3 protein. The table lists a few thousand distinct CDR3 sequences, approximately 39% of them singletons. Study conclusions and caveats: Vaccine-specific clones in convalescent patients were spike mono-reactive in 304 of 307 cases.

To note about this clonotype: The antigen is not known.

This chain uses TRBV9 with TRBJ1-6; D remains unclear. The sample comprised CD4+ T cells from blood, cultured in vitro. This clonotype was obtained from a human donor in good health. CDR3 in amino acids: CASSLSSYNSPLHF. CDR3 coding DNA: TGTGCCAGCAGCTTGAGCTCCTATAATTCACCCCTCCACTTT. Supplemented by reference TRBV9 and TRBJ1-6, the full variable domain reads DSGVTQTPKHLITATGQRVTLRCSPRSGDLSVYWYQQSLDQGLQFLIQYYNGEERAKGNILERFSAQQFPDLHSELNLSSLELGDSALYFCASSLSSYNSPLHFGNGTRLTVT.